The 2 T cell receptor beta chains reported below all come from one sample, sequenced in a study of identical twins. TCRdb redid the calling of the 5' RACE reads with MiXCR, one entry per CDR3 protein. This table has 200,000 to 300,000 distinct CDR3 sequences, roughly an eighth appearing once. The same data also went into a second study, on yellow fever vaccine responses in identical twins.

The specimen sequenced was memory (CD45RO+) T cells sorted from blood. Receptors originate from a woman between 18 and 29 years old in good health.

This clonotype was found many times. The chain employs TRBV12-3 or TRBV12-4 and TRBJ2-7; D perhaps matches TRBD2 (6 bases). Trimming took off 6 bases at V and 3 bases at J, with 12 bases between the two ends. This CDR3 contains 13 residues. This chain's CDR3 is CASSRDLNYEQYF. The CDR3, as DNA: TGTGCCAGCAGCCGGGACTTAAACTACGAGCAGTACTTC.

V is TRBV12-3 or TRBV12-4 and J is TRBJ2-3; D is unresolved. V dropped 3 bases and J dropped 1 base, with 11 bases sitting between them. The length of the CDR3 is 15 residues. The CDR3 DNA reads TGTGCCAGCAGTTTCGAAGGGCGAGGCACAGATACGCAGTATTTT. This translates into CASSFEGRGTDTQYF.